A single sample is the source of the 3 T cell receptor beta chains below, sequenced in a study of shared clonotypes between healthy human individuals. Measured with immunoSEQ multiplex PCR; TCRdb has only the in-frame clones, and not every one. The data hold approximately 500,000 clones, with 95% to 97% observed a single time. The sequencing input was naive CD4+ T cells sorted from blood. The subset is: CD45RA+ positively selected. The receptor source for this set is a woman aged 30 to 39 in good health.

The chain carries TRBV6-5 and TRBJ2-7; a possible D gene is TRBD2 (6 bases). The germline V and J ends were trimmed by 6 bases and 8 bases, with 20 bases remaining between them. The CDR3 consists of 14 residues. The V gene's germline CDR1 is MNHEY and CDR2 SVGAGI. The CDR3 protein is CASRRELAWGQQYF. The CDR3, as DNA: TGTGCCAGCAGACGGGAGCTGGCTTGGGGTCAGCAGTACTTC.

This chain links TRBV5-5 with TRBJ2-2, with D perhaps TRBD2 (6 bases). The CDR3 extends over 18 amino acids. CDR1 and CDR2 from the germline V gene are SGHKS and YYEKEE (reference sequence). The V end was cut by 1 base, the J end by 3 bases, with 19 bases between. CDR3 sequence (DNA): TGTGCCAGCAGCTTGTTGGGTAGCGGAACAGGATACACCGGGGAGCTGTTTTTT. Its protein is CASSLLGSGTGYTGELFF.

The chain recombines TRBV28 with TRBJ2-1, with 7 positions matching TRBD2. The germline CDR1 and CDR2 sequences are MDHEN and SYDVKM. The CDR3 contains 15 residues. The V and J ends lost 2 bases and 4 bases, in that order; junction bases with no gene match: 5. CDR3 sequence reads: CASSLRLAVYNEQFF. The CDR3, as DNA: TGTGCCAGCAGTTTACGGCTAGCGGTATACAATGAGCAGTTCTTC.